This T cell receptor beta chain was identified in a study of blood T cell repertoires in COVID-19. TCRdb's table, derived via immunoSEQ multiplex PCR, lists solely in-frame clones and lacks some. The sample yields approximately 290,000 clones, 70% to 90% seen once. A remark on this clone: A read error may account for a junction end that differs from germline.

This CDR3 is 15 amino acids long. Germline V gene sequence: CDR1 SSHAT, CDR2 FNYEAQ (reference sequence). What was sequenced was peripheral blood. The rearrangement joins TRBV7-7 to TRBJ2-1, with 13 bases lining up with TRBD2. The sequence came from a woman aged 55-69 years with acute or convalescent COVID-19. The DNA of the CDR3 is TGTGCTAGCAGCTTACTAGCGGGAGGGGTCAATGAGCAGTTCTTC. It encodes CASSLLAGGVNEQFF.